Shown below are 17 T cell receptor beta chains from a single sample sequenced in a study of patients and donors after allogeneic stem cell transplantation. TCRdb reanalysed the RT-PCR reads using MiXCR and keeps one entry per CDR3 protein. This sample yields about 150,000 distinct CDR3 sequences, of which about 40% are seen a single time; about 50% belongs to the top ten. Specimen: blood, either unsorted or a sorted T cell fraction (not recorded which). The receptors were gathered from a human donor who was either an allogeneic HSCT recipient or a stem cell or donor lymphocyte infusion donor (not recorded which). It is not recorded whose cells these are; they may come from a transplant donor.

Only one count was recorded for this clonotype. V and J are TRBV28 and TRBJ2-7; the D is unclear. Germline V CDR1 and CDR2: MDHEN, SYDVKM. The V and J ends lost 5 bases and 4 bases respectively, with 9 bases between them. The CDR3 totals 12 residues. CDR3 in DNA: TGTGCCAGCAGTCCCGACACGTACGAGCAGTACGTC. It specifies CASSPDTYEQYV.

This clonotype was recorded a few times. This chain joins TRBV11-1 and TRBJ1-2, with D unclear. Trimming left V 0 bases short and J 4 bases short, with 9 bases between. The CDR3 contains 14 residues. Germline loops: CDR1 SGHAT, CDR2 FQDESV (reference sequence). CDR3 sequence (DNA): TGTGCCAGCAGCTTAGCGGGAATCGGCTATGGCTACACCTTC. Translated: CASSLAGIGYGYTF.

The table lists this clonotype with a few counts. This sequence joins TRBV12-3 or TRBV12-4 and TRBJ2-5, with D possibly being TRBD2 (6 bases). V shed 3 bases and J shed 3 bases, with 8 bases lying between them. The CDR3 is made up of 13 amino acids. The CDR3 DNA sequence: TGTGCCAGCAGTTTCTGGGGGGAAGAGACCCAGTACTTC. This translates into CASSFWGEETQYF.

This rearrangement joins TRBV18 to TRBJ2-1; D is ambiguous. The ends were cut back, 1 base at V and 0 bases at J, with 7 bases in the middle. Germline V gives CDR1 KGHSH, CDR2 LQKENI. This CDR3 has 15 amino acids. The CDR3 here is CASSPQPSSYNEQFF. Here the CDR3 DNA reads TGTGCCAGCTCACCACAACCCAGCTCCTACAATGAGCAGTTCTTC.

V usage is TRBV29-1 and J usage is TRBJ1-1; D remains unclear. Germline V gene sequence: CDR1 SQVTM, CDR2 ANQGSEA. V dropped 4 bases and J dropped 9 bases, with 9 bases sitting between them. CDR3 size: 10 residues. The CDR3 DNA reads TGCAGCGTTGTGAGAGGGAAAGCTTTCTTT. Protein: CSVVRGKAFF.

The chain employs TRBV6-5 and TRBJ1-5; D remains unclear. V was cut by 5 bases and J by 9 bases, with 14 bases left in between. This CDR3 comprises 13 residues. The germline V gene encodes CDR1 MNHEY and CDR2 SVGAGI. The CDR3 sequence is CASSDVIKGPQHF. CDR3 sequence (DNA): TGTGCCAGCAGTGATGTAATAAAGGGGCCCCAGCATTTT.

This clonotype came up many times. V is TRBV12-3 or TRBV12-4 and J is TRBJ2-1, with D tentatively TRBD1 (6 bases). Trimming stripped 3 bases from V and 6 bases from J, with 9 bases between. This CDR3 spans 13 amino acids. The CDR3 reads CASSFGGPNEQFF. The CDR3 DNA reads as TGTGCCAGCAGTTTTGGGGGCCCCAATGAGCAGTTCTTC.

This clonotype was observed a handful of times. This rearrangement joins TRBV20-1 to TRBJ1-6; no definite D call. The CDR3 loop spans 15 amino acids. From germline, CDR1 is DFQATT and CDR2 SNEGSKA (reference sequence). Trimming left V 0 bases short and J 8 bases short, with 14 bases between. The CDR3 coding sequence is TGCAGTGCTAGAGATTCGGGGTACGAGTATTCACCCCTCCACTTT. Translation gives CSARDSGYEYSPLHF.

The gene calls are TRBV12-3 or TRBV12-4 and TRBJ1-2; TRBD1 agrees at 9 bases. There are 14 residues in the CDR3. Trimming removed 7 bases from V and 8 bases from J; junction bases left unmatched: 11. The CDR3 loop is CASTRTGVFLGYTF. Here the CDR3 DNA reads TGTGCCAGCACCCGGACAGGGGTATTTTTAGGCTACACCTTC.

The gene calls are TRBV2 and TRBJ2-5; the match to TRBD1 covers 8 bases. V gave up 11 bases and J gave up 1 base; unmatched junction bases: 6. There are 13 residues in the CDR3. Germline CDR1 and CDR2: SNHLY and FYNNEI. The CDR3 sequence: CADGQGLQETQYF. The CDR3 nucleotides read TGTGCCGACGGACAGGGCCTCCAAGAGACCCAGTACTTC.

V gene TRBV28 combines with J gene TRBJ1-3; D not certain. Per the germline V gene, CDR1 is MDHEN and CDR2 is SYDVKM. The V end lost 7 bases, the J end lost 3 bases, and 4 bases lay between the germline ends. The CDR3 length is 11 residues. This CDR3 reads CASKIGNTIYF. The CDR3, as DNA: TGTGCCAGCAAGATTGGAAACACCATATATTTT.

This clonotype turned up a few times. The chain has TRBV28 and TRBJ1-6, with 9 bases matching TRBD1. This CDR3 contains 16 residues. Germline V gives CDR1 MDHEN, CDR2 SYDVKM. V lost 6 bases and J lost 9; bases outside the gene matches: 12. The CDR3 DNA follows: TGTGCCAGCAGCCCTCGGGACAGGGAAATTGGTTCACCCCTCCACTTT. Translated: CASSPRDREIGSPLHF.

This chain uses TRBV20-1 with TRBJ1-1; D not resolved. CDR3 size: 11 residues. Germline assignment: CDR1 DFQATT and CDR2 SNEGSKA (reference sequence). The germline V and J ends were trimmed by 3 bases and 9 bases, with 11 bases remaining between them. The CDR3, as DNA: TGCAGTGCTAGGGGCCCGGATCAAGCTTTCTTT. As protein: CSARGPDQAFF.

This chain links TRBV6-2 or TRBV6-3 with TRBJ1-5; D uncertain. CDR1 and CDR2 (germline): MNHEY, SVGEGT. V shed 0 bases and J shed 4 bases, with 13 bases lying between them. CDR3 length equals 16 residues. This chain's CDR3 is CASSYSTGRENQPQHF. The CDR3, as DNA: TGTGCCAGCAGTTACTCGACGGGGAGAGAGAATCAGCCCCAGCATTTT.

V gene TRBV6-6 combines with J gene TRBJ1-1; the D gene is possibly TRBD1 (5 bases). The V gene's germline CDR1 is MNHNY and CDR2 SVGAGI (reference sequence). This CDR3 contains 14 residues. V was clipped by 2 bases and J by 0 bases, with 7 bases between them. CDR3 coding DNA: TGTGCCAGCAGTTACGGGGGTTTGAACACTGAAGCTTTCTTT. This sequence encodes CASSYGGLNTEAFF.

A few counts support this clonotype. The chain carries TRBV4-2 and TRBJ1-2, with 7 bases identical to TRBD1. V dropped 0 bases and J dropped 6; count of bases not matched to a gene: 10. Germline CDR1 is LGHNA and CDR2 is YNFKEQ. The CDR3 is 16 amino acids. In DNA form, the CDR3 reads TGTGCCAGCAGCCAAGAGCAGGGGGGGCGCAGGGATGGCTACACCTTC. Protein sequence: CASSQEQGGRRDGYTF.

The table lists this clonotype with a few counts. J is TRBJ2-3 and V is TRBV12-3 or TRBV12-4, with D tentatively TRBD1 (5 bases). The CDR3 is made up of 11 amino acids. The germline V and J ends were trimmed by 4 bases and 6 bases, with 5 bases remaining between them. The CDR3 here is CASSSGDTQYF. Here the CDR3 DNA reads TGTGCCAGCAGTTCAGGGGATACGCAGTATTTT.